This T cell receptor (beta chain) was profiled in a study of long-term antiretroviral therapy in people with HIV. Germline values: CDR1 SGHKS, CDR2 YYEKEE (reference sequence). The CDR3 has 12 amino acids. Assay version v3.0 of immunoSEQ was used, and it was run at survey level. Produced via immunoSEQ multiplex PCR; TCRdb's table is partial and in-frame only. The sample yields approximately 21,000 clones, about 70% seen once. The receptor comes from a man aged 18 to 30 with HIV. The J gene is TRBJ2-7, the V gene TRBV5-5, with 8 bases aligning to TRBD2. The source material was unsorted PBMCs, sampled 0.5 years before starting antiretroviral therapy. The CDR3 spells CESGGSSYEQYF. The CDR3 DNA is TGTGAAAGCGGGGGCAGCTCCTACGAGCAGTACTTC.